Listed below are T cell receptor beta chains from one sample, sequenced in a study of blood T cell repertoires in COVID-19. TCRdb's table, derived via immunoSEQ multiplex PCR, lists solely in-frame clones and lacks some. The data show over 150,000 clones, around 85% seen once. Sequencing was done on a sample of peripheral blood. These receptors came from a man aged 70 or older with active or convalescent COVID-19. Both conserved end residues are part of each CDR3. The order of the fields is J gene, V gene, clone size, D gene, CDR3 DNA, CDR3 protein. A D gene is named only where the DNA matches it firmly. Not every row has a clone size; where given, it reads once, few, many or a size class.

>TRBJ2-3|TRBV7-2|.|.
TGTGCCAGCAGCCTCAGCAGGGTCCCAGATACGCAGTATTTT
CASSLSRVPDTQYF
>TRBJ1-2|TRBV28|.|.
TGTGCCAGCAGTTTATGGAGGAAAGGGGACACCTTC
CASSLWRKGDTF
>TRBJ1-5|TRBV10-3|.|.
TGTGCCATCTCCCGGGACACCCGAGAGCCCCAGCATTTT
CAISRDTREPQHF
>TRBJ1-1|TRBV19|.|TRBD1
TGTGCCAGTAGTGCTCAGACAGGGGAACCAGCTGAAGCTTTCTTT
CASSAQTGEPAEAFF
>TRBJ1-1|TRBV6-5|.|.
TGTGCCAGCAGAGCCGGGAGAAAGAACACTGAAGCTTTCTTT
CASRAGRKNTEAFF
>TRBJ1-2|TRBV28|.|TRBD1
TGTGCCAGCAGTTTATGGGGGGGGACAGGGAACTATGGCTACACCTTC
CASSLWGGTGNYGYTF
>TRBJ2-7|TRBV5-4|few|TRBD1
TGTGCCAGCAGCACGACAGGGGAAGACGAGCAGTACTTC
CASSTTGEDEQYF
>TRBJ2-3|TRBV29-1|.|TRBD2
TGCAGCGCCCCTGAGATAGCGGGGGGGACAGATACGCAGTATTTT
CSAPEIAGGTDTQYF
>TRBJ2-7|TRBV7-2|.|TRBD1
TGTGCCAGCAGGAGGGACAGGACGTCCGAGCAGTACTTC
CASRRDRTSEQYF
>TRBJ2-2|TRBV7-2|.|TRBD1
TGTGCCAGCAGCCCGGGACAGGGTCGGACCGGGGAGCTGTTTTTT
CASSPGQGRTGELFF
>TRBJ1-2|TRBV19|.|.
TGTGCCAGTAGAAGCCGGACAGCCCTCGGGGGCTACACCTTC
CASRSRTALGGYTF
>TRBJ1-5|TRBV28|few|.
TGTGCCAGCATTCGCGGAGATCATAGCAATCAGCCCCAGCATTTT
CASIRGDHSNQPQHF
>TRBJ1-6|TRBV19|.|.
TGTGCCAGTAGTATAGGAGGCGGGTATAATTCACCCCTCCACTTT
CASSIGGGYNSPLHF
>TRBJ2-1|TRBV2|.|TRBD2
TGTGCCAGCAGTGGTCCCCGGGGACTAAAGCAGTTCTTC
CASSGPRGLKQFF
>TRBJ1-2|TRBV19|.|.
TGTGCCAGTAGCAGGGCAAACTTTAACTATGGCTACACCTTC
CASSRANFNYGYTF
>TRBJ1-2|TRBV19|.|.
TGTGCCAGTACCCCGACAGGAGCTAACTATGGCTACACCTTC
CASTPTGANYGYTF
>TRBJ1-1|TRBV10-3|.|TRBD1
TGTGCCATCAGTGAGGCAGGACAGGGAGACACTGAAGCTTTCTTT
CAISEAGQGDTEAFF
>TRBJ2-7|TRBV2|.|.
TGTGCCAGCAGTGAAGGTGGGCTCTCCTACGAGCAGTACTTC
CASSEGGLSYEQYF
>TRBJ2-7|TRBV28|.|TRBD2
TGTGCCAGCACCTCATCTCTAGGACTAGGGTACTTC
CASTSSLGLGYF
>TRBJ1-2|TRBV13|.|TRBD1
TGTGCCAGCAGCCCAACAGGGGGCTATGGCTACACCTTC
CASSPTGGYGYTF
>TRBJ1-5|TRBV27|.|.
TGTGCCAGCAGTTTTTTAGGGGGTAGGGATCAGCCCCAGCATTTT
CASSFLGGRDQPQHF
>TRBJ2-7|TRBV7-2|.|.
TGTGCCAGCAGCTTAGCCGAAGACAGGCGCCAGCCTTACGAGCAGTACTTC
CASSLAEDRRQPYEQYF
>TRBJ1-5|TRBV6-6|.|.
TGTGCCAGCGGGGGGAATCAGCCCCAGCATTTT
CASGGNQPQHF
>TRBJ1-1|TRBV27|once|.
TGTGCCAGCCGTAACCAGTTGCGGGGGTCTGAAGCTTTCTTT
CASRNQLRGSEAFF
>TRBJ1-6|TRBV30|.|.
TGTGCCTGGAGTGAACCAAGGGGCCAAGGTGGATCCTATAATTCACCCCTCCACTTT
CAWSEPRGQGGSYNSPLHF
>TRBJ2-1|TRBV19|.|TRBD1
TGTGCCAGTAACGACAGGGCCAATGAGCAGTTCTTC
CASNDRANEQFF
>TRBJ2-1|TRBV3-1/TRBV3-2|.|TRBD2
TGTGCCAGCAGCCAAGAGAAAGGGCGGCTAGCGGGGGTTAGGGATGAGCAGTTCTTC
CASSQEKGRLAGVRDEQFF
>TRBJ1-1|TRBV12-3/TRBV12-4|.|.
TGTGCCAGCAGTCGCTCAGGGATCACTGAAGCTTTCTTT
CASSRSGITEAFF
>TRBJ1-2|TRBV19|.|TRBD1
TGTGCCAGTAGGGCAACAGGGGGCAGCCATGGCTACACCTTC
CASRATGGSHGYTF
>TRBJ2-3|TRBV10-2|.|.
TGCGCCAGCAGAGAATATAGCGGATCAGATACGCAGTATTTT
CASREYSGSDTQYF
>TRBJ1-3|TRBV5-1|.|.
TGCGCCAGCAGCCGTCGAGACAGGTCAGGCTCTGGAAACACCATATATTTT
CASSRRDRSGSGNTIYF
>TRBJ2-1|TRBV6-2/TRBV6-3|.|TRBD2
TGTGCCAGCAGTATGACTAGCGGGAGGGCTGACAATGAGCAGTTCTTC
CASSMTSGRADNEQFF
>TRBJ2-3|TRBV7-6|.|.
TGTGCCAGCAGCTTCAGGACAATAGATACGCAGTATTTT
CASSFRTIDTQYF
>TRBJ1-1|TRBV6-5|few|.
TGTGCCAGCAGTTACTCGCTGGGGGCGGGGAACACTGAAGCTTTCTTT
CASSYSLGAGNTEAFF
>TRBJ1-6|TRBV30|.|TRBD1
TGTGCCTGGACCGGGACAGGGAGTTCACCCCTCCACTTT
CAWTGTGSSPLHF